This T cell receptor (beta chain) derives from a study of cytomegalovirus exposure and HLA in healthy donors. Study context: An earlier analysis found fewer than 120 million unique TCR beta sequences from approximately 190 million T cells.

This CDR3 comprises 13 residues. Germline V CDR1 and CDR2: SNHLY, FYNNEI. Trimming pared 4 bases from V and 4 bases from J, leaving 10 bases between. In the PCR, 60 Vbeta and 13 Jbeta primers were used. The method was immunoSEQ multiplex PCR; TCRdb's version includes in-frame clones alone and lacks a portion of them. The data show tens of thousands of clones, approximately 80% seen once. The TCR was taken from a man aged 25-40 years in good health and CMV-seronegative. Sequences were obtained from PBMCs. V usage is TRBV2 and J usage is TRBJ2-5; possibly TRBD1 for D (5 bases). CDR3 sequence (DNA): TGTGCCAGCAGTGCCGACAGCGTAGAGACCCAGTACTTC. Translation gives CASSADSVETQYF. Full variable domain (rest looked up from reference TRBV2 and TRBJ2-5): EPEVTQTPSHQVTQMGQEVILRCVPISNHLYFYWYRQILGQKVEFLVSFYNNEISEKSEIFDDQFSVERPDGSNFTLKIRSTKLEDSAMYFCASSADSVETQYFGPGTRLLVL.